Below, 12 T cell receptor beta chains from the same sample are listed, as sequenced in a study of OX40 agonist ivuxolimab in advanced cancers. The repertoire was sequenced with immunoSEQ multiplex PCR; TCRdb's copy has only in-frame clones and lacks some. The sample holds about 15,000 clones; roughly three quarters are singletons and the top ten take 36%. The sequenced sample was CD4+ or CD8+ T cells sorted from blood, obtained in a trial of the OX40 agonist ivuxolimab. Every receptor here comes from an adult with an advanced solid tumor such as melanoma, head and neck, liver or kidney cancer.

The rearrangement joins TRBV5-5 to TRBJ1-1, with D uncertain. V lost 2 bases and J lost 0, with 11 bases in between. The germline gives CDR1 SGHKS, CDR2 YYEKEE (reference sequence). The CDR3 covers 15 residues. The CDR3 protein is CASSLMNSLNTEAFF. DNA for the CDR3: TGTGCCAGCAGCTTAATGAACAGCCTGAACACTGAAGCTTTCTTT.

For the CDR3, the DNA is TGTGCCAGCAGCTCTACCCGGGAGTCAAATGAGCAGTTCTTC. Amino acids: CASSSTRESNEQFF. This rearrangement joins TRBV7-3 to TRBJ2-1; tentative D call: TRBD2 (6 bases). The germline V gene encodes CDR1 SGHTA and CDR2 FQGTGA. CDR3 length equals 14 residues. V was shortened by 4 bases and J by 7 bases, with 14 bases between the two germline ends.

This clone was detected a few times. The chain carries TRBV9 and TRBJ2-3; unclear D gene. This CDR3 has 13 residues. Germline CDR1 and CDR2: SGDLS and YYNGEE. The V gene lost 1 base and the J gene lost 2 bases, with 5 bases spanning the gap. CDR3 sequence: CASSVLLTDTQYF. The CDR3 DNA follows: TGTGCCAGCAGCGTATTGCTCACAGATACGCAGTATTTT.

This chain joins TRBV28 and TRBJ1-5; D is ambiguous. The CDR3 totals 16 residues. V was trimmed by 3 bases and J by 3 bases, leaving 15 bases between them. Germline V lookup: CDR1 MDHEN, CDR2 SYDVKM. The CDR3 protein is CASSFSPPGNNQPQHF. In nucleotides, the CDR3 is TGTGCCAGCAGTTTTTCCCCCCCAGGTAACAATCAGCCCCAGCATTTT.

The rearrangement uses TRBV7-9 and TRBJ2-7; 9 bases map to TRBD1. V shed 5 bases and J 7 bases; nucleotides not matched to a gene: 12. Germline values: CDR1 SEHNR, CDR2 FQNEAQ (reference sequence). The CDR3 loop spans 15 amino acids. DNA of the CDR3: TGTGCCAGCAGCGCCCAAACCGCCGGGACAGGGGAGCAGTACTTC. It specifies CASSAQTAGTGEQYF.

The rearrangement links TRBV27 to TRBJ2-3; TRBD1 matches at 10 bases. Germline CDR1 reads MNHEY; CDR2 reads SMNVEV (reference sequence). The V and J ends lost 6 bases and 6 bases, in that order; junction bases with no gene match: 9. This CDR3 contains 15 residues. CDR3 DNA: TGTGCCAGCAGCCTGACAGGGGGCGCGGGGGATACGCAGTATTTT. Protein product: CASSLTGGAGDTQYF.

CDR3 amino acids: CASSPPSYEQYF. The CDR3 region has the DNA TGTGCCAGCAGCCCCCCATCCTACGAGCAGTACTTC. This chain uses TRBV7-8 with TRBJ2-7; D uncertain. CDR1 and CDR2 (germline): SGHVS, FQNEAQ. CDR3 length: 12 residues. Trimming pared 5 bases from V and 1 base from J, leaving 6 bases between. The full variable domain, with the rest looked up from reference TRBV7-8 and TRBJ2-7, is GAGVSQSPRYKVAKRGQDVALRCDPISGHVSLFWYQQALGQGPEFLTYFQNEAQLDKSGLPSDRFFAERPEGSVSTLKIQRTQQEDSAVYLCASSPPSYEQYFGPGTRLTVT.

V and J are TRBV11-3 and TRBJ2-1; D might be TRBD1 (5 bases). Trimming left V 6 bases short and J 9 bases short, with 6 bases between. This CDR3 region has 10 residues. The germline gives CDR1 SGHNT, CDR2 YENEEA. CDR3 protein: CASRGAEQFF. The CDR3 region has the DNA TGTGCCAGCAGAGGGGCTGAGCAGTTCTTC.

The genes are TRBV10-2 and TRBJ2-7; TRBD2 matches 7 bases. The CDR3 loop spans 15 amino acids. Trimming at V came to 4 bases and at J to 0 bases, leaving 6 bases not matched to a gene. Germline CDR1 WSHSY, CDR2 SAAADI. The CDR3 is CASSGRASGSYEQYF. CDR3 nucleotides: TGCGCCAGCAGTGGGCGGGCTAGCGGCTCCTACGAGCAGTACTTC.

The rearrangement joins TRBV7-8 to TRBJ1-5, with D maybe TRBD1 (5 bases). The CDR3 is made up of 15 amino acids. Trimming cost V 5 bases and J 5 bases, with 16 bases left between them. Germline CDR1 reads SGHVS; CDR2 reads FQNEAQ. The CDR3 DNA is TGTGCCAGCAGCCCCAGGACAAGTTGGGATCAGCCCCAGCATTTT. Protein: CASSPRTSWDQPQHF. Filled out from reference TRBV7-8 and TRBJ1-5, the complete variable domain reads GAGVSQSPRYKVAKRGQDVALRCDPISGHVSLFWYQQALGQGPEFLTYFQNEAQLDKSGLPSDRFFAERPEGSVSTLKIQRTQQEDSAVYLCASSPRTSWDQPQHFGDGTRLSIL.

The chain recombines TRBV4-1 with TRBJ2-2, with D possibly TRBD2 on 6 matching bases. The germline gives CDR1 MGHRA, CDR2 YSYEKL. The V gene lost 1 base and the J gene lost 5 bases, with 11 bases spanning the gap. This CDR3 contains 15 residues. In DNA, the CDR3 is TGCGCCAGCAGCCAAGCTTTTGCGGGGACCGGGGAGCTGTTTTTT. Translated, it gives CASSQAFAGTGELFF.

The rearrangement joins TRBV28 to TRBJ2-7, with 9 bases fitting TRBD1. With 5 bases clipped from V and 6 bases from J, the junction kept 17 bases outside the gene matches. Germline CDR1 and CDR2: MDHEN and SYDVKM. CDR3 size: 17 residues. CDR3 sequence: CASSRSPQTGGFGEQYF. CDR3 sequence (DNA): TGTGCCAGCAGTCGATCACCGCAGACAGGGGGGTTTGGCGAGCAGTACTTC.